This entry lists 14 T cell receptor beta chains sequenced from one sample in a study of human T cells and chemical hapten exposure. Time point given: patch test 1, 2 weeks after DPC sensitization. The treatment is: therapeutic diphenylcyclopropenone sensitization with weekly scalp DPC. TCRdb reprocessed the RACE reads via MiXCR and lists one record per CDR3 protein. The sample shows around 69,000 distinct CDR3 sequences, roughly 9.8% of them seen only once. The sequencing used whole blood, collected in connection with sensitization to the hapten diphenylcyclopropenone (DPC). The receptor source for this set is a middle-aged woman with alopecia areata. Some clones in this sample may be carry-over from other donors' samples.

This clonotype was seen more than once but under ten times. V usage is TRBV4-3 and J usage is TRBJ1-5; D is possibly TRBD1 (5 bases). The CDR3 totals 17 residues. Trimming stripped 1 base from V and 0 bases from J, with 13 bases between. Germline V gene sequence: CDR1 LGHNA, CDR2 YSLEER. The CDR3 DNA sequence: TGCGCCAGCAGCCAAGGCGGTATGGACAATAGCAATCAGCCCCAGCATTTT. This codes for CASSQGGMDNSNQPQHF.

In its sample, this clonotype was seen many times. The rearrangement links TRBV24-1 to TRBJ2-3; 9 bases are shared with TRBD1. Germline V gene data show CDR1 as KGHDR and CDR2 as SFDVKD. V gave up 3 bases and J gave up 1 base; unmatched junction bases: 1. The CDR3 spans 15 residues. CDR3 DNA: TGTGCCACCAGTGATCGGGACAGGGGCACAGATACGCAGTATTTT. Its translation is CATSDRDRGTDTQYF.

This clonotype has ten or more counts. This chain joins TRBV20-1 and TRBJ2-1, with 7 nucleotides matching TRBD1. Germline-derived CDR1 and CDR2 are DFQATT and SNEGSKA (reference sequence). V dropped 3 bases and J dropped 3; count of bases not matched to a gene: 8. This CDR3 has 15 amino acids. The CDR3 loop reads CSASGTGALYNEQFF. CDR3 bases: TGCAGTGCTAGCGGAACAGGGGCCCTCTACAATGAGCAGTTCTTC.

The rearrangement uses TRBV25-1 and TRBJ1-2; 10 bases align to TRBD1. Per the germline V gene, CDR1 is MGHDK and CDR2 is SYGVNS. Unmatched junction bases numbered 12, after V lost 6 bases and J lost 5 bases. The CDR3 loop spans 16 amino acids. The CDR3 nucleotides are TGTGCCAGCAGACCGGGACAGGGGATGGGATCGTATGGCTACACCTTC. It codes for CASRPGQGMGSYGYTF.

This clonotype was recorded many times. The chain employs TRBV28 and TRBJ1-2; 7 positions agree with TRBD1. CDR3 length: 15 amino acids. CDR1 and CDR2 from the germline V gene are MDHEN and SYDVKM. The V segment lost 2 bases and the J segment 1 base; nucleotides outside the gene matches: 4. The CDR3 DNA follows: TGTGCCAGCAGTTTAGCGGGACAGATTAACTATGGCTACACCTTC. This gives the protein CASSLAGQINYGYTF.

The sample holds a few counts of this clonotype. The chain combines TRBV4-3 with TRBJ2-7, with 8 bases that match TRBD1. Trimming at V came to 0 bases and at J to 6 bases, leaving 7 bases not matched to a gene. CDR1 and CDR2 from the germline V gene are LGHNA and YSLEER. The CDR3 covers 15 residues. This CDR3 is CASSQDQGAMVEQYF. Written as DNA, the CDR3 is TGCGCCAGCAGCCAAGACCAGGGGGCGATGGTCGAGCAGTACTTC.

This clonotype has at least ten counts. This rearrangement joins TRBV19 to TRBJ2-6; D remains unclear. CDR3 length: 15 amino acids. With 3 bases removed from V and 1 base from J, the gap between germline ends came to 7 bases. Germline assignment: CDR1 LNHDA and CDR2 SQIVND (reference sequence). The CDR3 region is CASSIPGSGANVLTF. The CDR3 DNA follows: TGTGCCAGTAGTATCCCCGGGTCTGGGGCCAACGTCCTGACTTTC.

This clonotype was recorded at least ten times. The CDR3 DNA sequence: TGTGCCAGCAGCATCACAGGGACCAGCTATGGCTACACCTTC. Translating it yields CASSITGTSYGYTF. The rearrangement links TRBV5-6 to TRBJ1-2; maybe TRBD1 (6 bases). Trimming took off 4 bases at V and 4 bases at J, with 14 bases between the two ends. The CDR3 extends over 14 amino acids. Germline-derived CDR1 and CDR2 are SGHDT and YYEEEE.

This clonotype was detected ten times or more. CDR3: CASSQGGRQDTQYF. In nucleotides, the CDR3 is TGCGCCAGCAGCCAAGGGGGAAGGCAGGATACGCAGTATTTT. The chain carries TRBV4-3 and TRBJ2-3; no reliable D call. The length of the CDR3 is 14 residues. The germline V and J ends were trimmed by 1 base and 6 bases, with 11 bases remaining between them. CDR1 and CDR2 from the germline V gene are LGHNA and YSLEER.

This clonotype occurred many times. The junction departs from germline at one end; a sequencing error may be responsible. This chain links TRBV7-7 with TRBJ2-5; 11 bases agree with TRBD2. Per germline, CDR1 SSHAT and CDR2 FNYEAQ (reference sequence). The CDR3 is 16 amino acids. The DNA for the CDR3 is TGTGCTAGCAGCTCCACTAGCGGGGGACCACAAGAGACCCAGTACTTC. This encodes CASSSTSGGPQETQYF.

In its sample, this clonotype was seen many times. J is TRBJ1-1 and V is TRBV24-1; D call uncertain. The CDR3 runs to 12 residues. Trimming removed 7 bases from V and 1 base from J, with 6 bases in between. From germline, CDR1 is KGHDR and CDR2 SFDVKD. This CDR3 is CATRGSNTEAFF. The DNA for the CDR3 is TGTGCCACCAGGGGGTCGAACACTGAAGCTTTCTTT.

At least ten counts were recorded for this clonotype. The V gene is TRBV6-2 or TRBV6-3, the J gene TRBJ2-1; D perhaps matches TRBD2 (5 bases). Germline CDR1 MNHEY, CDR2 SVGEGT. Trimming removed 6 bases from V and 3 bases from J, with 21 bases in between. This CDR3 is 17 amino acids long. DNA of the CDR3: TGTGCCAGCAGCCGGACCATGTTCGGACTGTTCTACAATGAGCAGTTCTTC. Encoded protein: CASSRTMFGLFYNEQFF.

This chain connects TRBV12-3 or TRBV12-4 to TRBJ2-7, with D possibly TRBD1 on 6 matching bases. With 4 bases removed from V and 7 bases from J, the gap between germline ends came to 17 bases. This CDR3 has 14 residues. CDR3 sequence (DNA): TGTGCCAGCAGTTACAGGGAAAGAATGGGGGAGCAGTACTTC. It encodes CASSYRERMGEQYF.

This clonotype was recorded at least ten times. The chain joins TRBV18 to TRBJ2-2, with D tentatively TRBD2 (5 bases). V lost 3 bases, J lost 0 bases, and 14 bases lay in between. CDR1 is KGHSH and CDR2 is LQKENI in the germline V gene. This CDR3 is 17 amino acids long. DNA of the CDR3: TGTGCCAGCTCACCTCCCCGATGGCGGGCGAACACCGGGGAGCTGTTTTTT. Amino acids: CASSPPRWRANTGELFF.